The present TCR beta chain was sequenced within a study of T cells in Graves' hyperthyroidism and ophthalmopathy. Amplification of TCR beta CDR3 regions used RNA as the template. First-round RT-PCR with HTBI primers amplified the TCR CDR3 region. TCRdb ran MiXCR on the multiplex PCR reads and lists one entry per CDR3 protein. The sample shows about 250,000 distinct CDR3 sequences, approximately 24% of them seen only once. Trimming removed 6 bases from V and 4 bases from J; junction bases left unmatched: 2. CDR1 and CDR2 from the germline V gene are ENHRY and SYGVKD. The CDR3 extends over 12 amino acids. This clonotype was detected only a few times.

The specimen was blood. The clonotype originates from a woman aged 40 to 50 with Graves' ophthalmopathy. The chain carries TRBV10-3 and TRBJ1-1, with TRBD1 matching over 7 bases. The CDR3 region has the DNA TGTGCCATCAGCACAGGGGTCACTGAAGCTTTCTTT. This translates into CAISTGVTEAFF.